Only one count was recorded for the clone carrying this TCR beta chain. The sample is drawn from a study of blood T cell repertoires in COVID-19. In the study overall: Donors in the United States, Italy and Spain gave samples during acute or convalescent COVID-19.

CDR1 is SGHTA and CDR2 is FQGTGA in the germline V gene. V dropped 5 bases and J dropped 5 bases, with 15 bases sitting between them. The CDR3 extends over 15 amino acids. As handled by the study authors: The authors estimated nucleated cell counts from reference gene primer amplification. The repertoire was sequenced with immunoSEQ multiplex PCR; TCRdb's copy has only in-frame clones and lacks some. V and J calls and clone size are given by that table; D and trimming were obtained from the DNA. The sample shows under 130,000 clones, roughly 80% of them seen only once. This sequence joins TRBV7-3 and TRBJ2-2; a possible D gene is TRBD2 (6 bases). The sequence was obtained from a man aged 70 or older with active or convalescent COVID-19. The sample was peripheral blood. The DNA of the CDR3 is TGTGCCAGCAGCCCCGGGACTGTTAATACCGGGGAGCTGTTTTTT. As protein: CASSPGTVNTGELFF.